This T cell receptor (beta chain) was observed in a study of blood T cell repertoires in COVID-19. About the research overall: Acute and convalescent COVID-19 specimens originated in the United States, Italy and Spain. T cells, B-cell-depleted T cells, or PBMCs provided the cDNA or gDNA that served as material.

CDR3 length equals 15 residues. The germline V gene encodes CDR1 DFQATT and CDR2 SNEGSKA (reference sequence). With V trimmed by 6 bases and J by 0 bases, 8 bases remained unmatched. This clone was seen a single time. Original processing methods: Amplified reference gene primers provided the basis for estimating nucleated cell counts. The data were produced by immunoSEQ multiplex PCR, yet TCRdb's version contains in-frame clones alone and is incomplete. V and J calls and clone size follow that table, whereas D and trimming were derived from the DNA. Here the sample spans 25,000 or so clones, about nine tenths being singletons.

This TCR came from a woman aged 80 or older with acute or convalescent COVID-19. The sample comprised peripheral blood. The rearrangement joins TRBV20-1 to TRBJ2-7; the match to TRBD2 covers 10 bases. The CDR3 nucleotides are TGCAGTGCGAGTACCCTAGCGGGAGTCTCCTACGAGCAGTACTTC. It is translated as CSASTLAGVSYEQYF.